The rows below give T cell receptor beta chains drawn from one sample of a study of T cell responses to AZD1222 COVID-19 vaccine. Here immunoSEQ multiplex PCR was the method, and the copy in TCRdb shows in-frame clones only, minus some. Of hundreds of thousands of clones listed, approximately 94% are singletons. The sequences come from peripheral blood, collected 28 days after the second AZD1222 dose. All receptors come from an adult who received the AZD1222 COVID-19 vaccine. Both conserved end residues are part of each CDR3. Fields, in order: clone size, J gene, CDR3 length, V gene, D gene, CDR3 protein, CDR3 DNA. The D gene is left open where the match is weak. Some rows mark clone size as missing; the rest say once, few, many or name a class of expanded clone.

-,TRBJ2-5,13,TRBV10-3,-,CAIALGGRETQYF,TGTGCCATCGCGTTAGGGGGGAGGGAGACCCAGTACTTC
-,TRBJ2-5,14,TRBV27,TRBD2,CASSTQGLAGIAHF,TGTGCCAGCAGTACCCAAGGACTAGCGGGCATAGCGCACTTC
-,TRBJ1-2,14,TRBV5-1,-,CASSLGRASLGYTF,TGCGCCAGCAGCTTGGGACGGGCGAGTCTGGGCTACACCTTC
-,TRBJ2-7,13,TRBV30,-,CAWGAKATDEQYF,TGTGCCTGGGGGGCTAAGGCCACCGACGAGCAGTACTTC
-,TRBJ1-5,16,TRBV28,-,CASSLTPTHSNQPQHF,TGTGCCAGCAGTTTAACCCCAACCCATAGCAATCAGCCCCAGCATTTT
-,TRBJ2-7,15,TRBV29-1,-,CSVVWDNLPTYEQYF,TGCAGCGTTGTTTGGGACAACTTACCCACCTACGAGCAGTACTTC
-,TRBJ2-7,14,TRBV5-1,-,CASSGWQENYEQYF,TGCGCCAGCAGTGGTTGGCAGGAGAACTACGAGCAGTACTTC
-,TRBJ1-2,14,TRBV10-3,TRBD1,CAIKGTGDFYGYTF,TGTGCCATCAAAGGGACAGGGGATTTCTATGGCTACACCTTC
once,TRBJ1-5,13,TRBV5-6,-,CASSTGRVSPQHF,TGTGCCAGCAGCACCGGCAGGGTTTCTCCCCAGCATTTT
-,TRBJ2-3,15,TRBV5-1,TRBD1,CASRRGQGVSDTQYF,TGCGCCAGCAGGAGGGGACAGGGCGTTTCGGATACGCAGTATTTT
-,TRBJ1-5,15,TRBV29-1,TRBD1,CSVATGGTGNQPQHF,TGCAGCGTTGCAACAGGGGGAACGGGTAATCAGCCCCAGCATTTT
-,TRBJ2-7,15,TRBV2,TRBD2,CASTLGLAGPYEQYF,TGTGCCAGCACCCTGGGCCTAGCGGGTCCCTACGAGCAGTACTTC
-,TRBJ1-1,8,TRBV20-1,-,CSATQAFF,TGCAGTGCTACCCAAGCTTTCTTT
-,TRBJ2-3,17,TRBV4-1,TRBD2,CASSPVPSGRVTDTQYF,TGCGCCAGCAGCCCCGTCCCCAGCGGGAGGGTAACAGATACGCAGTATTTT
-,TRBJ2-3,13,TRBV28,-,CASSLQSTDTQYF,TGTGCCAGCAGCTTACAGAGCACAGATACGCAGTATTTT
-,TRBJ2-1,14,TRBV7-2,-,CASSSRTKYNEQFF,TGTGCCAGCAGCTCTCGGACCAAATACAATGAGCAGTTCTTC
-,TRBJ2-1,19,TRBV27,-,CASSLSISRQGLFPHEQFF,TGTGCCAGCAGTTTATCGATCTCGCGTCAGGGGTTGTTCCCCCATGAGCAGTTCTTC
-,TRBJ1-1,14,TRBV28,-,CASSLRGANPMIFF,TGTGCCAGCAGTCTGCGGGGGGCAAACCCAATGATTTTCTTT
-,TRBJ1-2,11,TRBV2,-,CASGGEYGYTF,TGTGCCAGCGGAGGGGAGTACGGCTACACCTTC
-,TRBJ1-1,14,TRBV27,-,CATKIRVGNTEAFF,TGTGCCACCAAAATCCGAGTGGGAAACACTGAAGCTTTCTTT
-,TRBJ1-1,14,TRBV7-2,-,CASSLQGTHTEAFF,TGTGCCAGCAGCTTACAGGGAACTCACACTGAAGCTTTCTTT
-,TRBJ2-2,13,TRBV5-1,-,CASSGGNTGELFF,TGCGCCAGCAGCGGCGGAAACACCGGGGAGCTGTTTTTT
-,TRBJ1-1,13,TRBV28,-,CASSGTVNTEAFF,TGTGCCAGCAGCGGAACTGTGAACACTGAAGCTTTCTTT
-,TRBJ1-5,13,TRBV5-6,-,CASSLSLNQPQHF,TGTGCCAGCAGCTTGAGCCTTAATCAGCCCCAGCATTTT
-,TRBJ1-6,16,TRBV28,-,CASRPSGVPHNSPLHF,TGTGCCAGCAGGCCGAGCGGGGTCCCCCATAATTCACCCCTCCACTTT
-,TRBJ1-6,12,TRBV7-9,TRBD1,CAGGQGGGPLHF,TGTGCCGGCGGACAGGGGGGTGGACCCCTCCACTTT
-,TRBJ1-6,14,TRBV5-1,-,CASSLAGLGSPLHF,TGCGCCAGCAGCTTGGCAGGGTTAGGGTCACCCCTCCACTTT
-,TRBJ2-1,15,TRBV9,-,CASSVVADLINEQFF,TGTGCCAGCAGCGTAGTAGCCGACCTTATCAATGAGCAGTTCTTC
-,TRBJ2-1,17,TRBV7-9,TRBD1,CASSLARPGTGYNEQFF,TGTGCCAGCAGCTTAGCGCGGCCCGGGACAGGGTACAATGAGCAGTTCTTC
-,TRBJ2-7,16,TRBV11-2,-,CASSLAIAQGTYEQYF,TGTGCCAGCAGCTTAGCGATTGCCCAAGGGACCTACGAGCAGTACTTC
few,TRBJ2-7,16,TRBV5-1,TRBD1,CASSLVPRQGSHEQYF,TGCGCCAGCAGCTTGGTCCCCCGACAGGGTTCCCACGAGCAGTACTTC